Shown below are 32 T cell receptor beta chains from a single sample sequenced in a study of cytotoxic CD8 clonotypes in ibrutinib-treated CLL. The assay was immunoSEQ multiplex PCR, and TCRdb's table has in-frame clones only and misses some. The table lists tens of thousands of clones, approximately 60% of them singletons. Material: PBMCs, obtained after 24 months of ibrutinib treatment. The receptor source for this set is a human donor with chronic lymphocytic leukemia.

V is TRBV30 and J is TRBJ1-1, with 7 bases fitting TRBD1. The germline V gene has CDR1 GTSNPN and CDR2 SVGIG (reference sequence). V shed 3 bases and J 3 bases; nucleotides not matched to a gene: 4. The CDR3 totals 13 residues. The CDR3, as DNA: TGTGCCTGGAGGCTGGACAGGTACACTGAAGCTTTCTTT. Its translation: CAWRLDRYTEAFF.

The chain employs TRBV28 and TRBJ1-5; 7 bases fit TRBD1. J lost 2 bases, V lost 6 bases, and 7 bases had no gene match. The germline V gene has CDR1 MDHEN and CDR2 SYDVKM. The CDR3 totals 15 residues. CDR3 residues: CASRRQGGGNQPQHF. Written as DNA, the CDR3 is TGTGCCAGCAGACGACAGGGCGGGGGCAATCAGCCCCAGCATTTT.

The sample holds many counts of this clone. The chain combines TRBV11-2 with TRBJ2-7; 8 bases agree with TRBD2. This CDR3 has 16 residues. Germline values: CDR1 SGHAT, CDR2 FQNNGV. With V trimmed by 0 bases and J by 4 bases, 8 bases remained unmatched. Written as DNA, the CDR3 is TGTGCCAGCAGCTTAGATTGGAGCGGGGGAGCATACGAGCAGTACTTC. Its protein is CASSLDWSGGAYEQYF. Full variable domain (missing parts from reference TRBV11-2 and TRBJ2-7): EAGVAQSPRYKIIEKRQSVAFWCNPISGHATLYWYQQILGQGPKLLIQFQNNGVVDDSQLPKDRFSAERLKGVDSTLKIQPAKLEDSAVYLCASSLDWSGGAYEQYFGPGTRLTVT.

This chain joins TRBV30 and TRBJ2-5; D gene unclear. The CDR3 length is 13 residues. CDR1 is GTSNPN, CDR2 SVGIG, per germline (reference sequence). Trimming shortened V by 0 bases and J by 4 bases, and 9 bases separated the two germline ends. For the CDR3, the DNA is TGTGCCTGGAGTGTATACCGTGGAGAGACCCAGTACTTC. Encoded protein: CAWSVYRGETQYF.

This clone was seen more than once but under ten times. The chain employs TRBV5-1 and TRBJ1-4; no reliable D call. The CDR3 contains 15 residues. CDR1 is SGHRS and CDR2 is YFSETQ in the germline V gene. Trimming took 0 bases from V and 8 from J, leaving 14 bases between them. The DNA for the CDR3 is TGCGCCAGCAGCTTGGAGGCCGCTAAGAACGAAAAACTGTTTTTT. Protein: CASSLEAAKNEKLFF.

The sample holds a few counts of this clone. This chain uses TRBV2 with TRBJ2-7, with D uncertain. This CDR3 contains 12 residues. CDR1 is SNHLY, CDR2 FYNNEI, per germline. Trimming shortened V by 3 bases and J by 1 base, and 4 bases separated the two germline ends. The CDR3 region is CASSDYSYEQYV. The CDR3 DNA sequence: TGTGCCAGCAGTGACTATTCCTACGAGCAGTACGTC.

The chain carries TRBV20-1 and TRBJ2-1; the D is unclear. Germline-derived CDR1 and CDR2 are DFQATT and SNEGSKA (reference sequence). The CDR3 is made up of 10 amino acids. V was trimmed by 3 bases and J by 8 bases, leaving 5 bases between them. The CDR3 sequence is CSARKYEQFF. DNA for the CDR3: TGCAGTGCTAGGAAGTATGAGCAGTTCTTC.

This clone was seen ten or more times. The rearrangement joins TRBV15 to TRBJ2-2; D is undetermined. V lost 1 base to trimming and J lost 6 bases, with 3 bases between them. The CDR3 is made up of 12 amino acids. CDR1 is LNHNV and CDR2 is YYDKDF in the germline V gene (reference sequence). The CDR3 nucleotides read TGTGCCACCAGCAGAGTTGCCGGGGAGCTGTTTTTT. Residues: CATSRVAGELFF.

This clone was recorded many times. The CDR3 DNA sequence: TGTGCCAGCAGCCAAGTTCCGGACAGGGACCATGGCTACACCTTC. Translating gives CASSQVPDRDHGYTF. The V gene is TRBV4-2, the J gene TRBJ1-2; 8 bases map to TRBD1. The length of the CDR3 is 15 residues. J gave up 6 bases and V 1 base, and 7 bases lay outside the gene matches. CDR1 LGHNA and CDR2 YNFKEQ come from the germline V gene.

The chain recombines TRBV5-4 with TRBJ1-4, with 7 bases lining up with TRBD1. Germline values: CDR1 SGHNT, CDR2 YYREEE (reference sequence). The CDR3 length is 15 residues. The V segment lost 4 bases and the J segment 3 bases; nucleotides outside the gene matches: 6. The CDR3 protein is CASSGQTGPNEKLFF. In nucleotides, the CDR3 is TGTGCCAGCAGCGGCCAGACAGGGCCTAATGAAAAACTGTTTTTT. The full variable domain, rest sourced from reference TRBV5-4 and TRBJ1-4, is ETGVTQSPTHLIKTRGQQVTLRCSSQSGHNTVSWYQQALGQGPQFIFQYYREEENGRGNFPPRFSGLQFPNYSSELNVNALELDDSALYLCASSGQTGPNEKLFFGSGTQLSVL.

The genes are TRBV28 and TRBJ2-7, with TRBD1 matching over 7 bases. Trimming removed 3 bases from V and 3 bases from J; junction bases left unmatched: 5. There are 14 residues in the CDR3. Germline V CDR1 and CDR2: MDHEN, SYDVKM. The CDR3 DNA is TGTGCCAGCAGTTTTCTACAGGGGATCTACGAGCAGTACTTC. Residues: CASSFLQGIYEQYF.

In DNA form, the CDR3 reads TGTGCCAGCAGCGGGACTAGCGGGGGCACAGATACGCAGTATTTT. It yields the protein CASSGTSGGTDTQYF. V and J are TRBV7-9 and TRBJ2-3, with 13 nucleotides matching TRBD2. The CDR3 loop spans 15 amino acids. Losses at the gene ends were 5 bases for V and 1 base for J; bases not matched to a gene: 0. Germline CDR1 and CDR2: SEHNR and FQNEAQ (reference sequence).

This chain connects TRBV15 to TRBJ1-2; D is ambiguous. CDR1 is LNHNV and CDR2 is YYDKDF in the germline V gene (reference sequence). Trimming shortened V by 1 base and J by 8 bases, and 8 bases separated the two germline ends. The CDR3 loop spans 12 amino acids. CDR3 DNA sequence: TGTGCCACCAGCAGAGTTTCCGGGGGCTACACCTTC. Protein sequence: CATSRVSGGYTF.

This clone was seen only a few times. This chain joins TRBV28 and TRBJ2-3; D call uncertain. The CDR3 runs to 11 residues. Germline V gene lookup returns CDR1 MDHEN and CDR2 SYDVKM. Trimming removed 5 bases from V and 2 bases from J, with 2 bases in between. CDR3 loop: CASSLTDTQYF. The DNA of the CDR3 is TGTGCCAGCAGTCTCACAGATACGCAGTATTTT. The entire variable domain, with the rest obtained from reference TRBV28 and TRBJ2-3, is as follows: DVKVTQSSRYLVKRTGEKVFLECVQDMDHENMFWYRQDPGLGLRLIYFSYDVKMKEKGDIPEGYSVSREKKERFSLILESASTNQTSMYLCASSLTDTQYFGPGTRLTVL.

The chain combines TRBV5-1 with TRBJ2-2; 7 bases fit TRBD2. This CDR3 is built from 16 residues. Germline V gene lookup returns CDR1 SGHRS and CDR2 YFSETQ. V was pared by 0 bases and J by 2 bases, with 4 bases of the junction left unmatched. The CDR3 reads CASSLAGGSNTGELFF. CDR3 nucleotide sequence: TGCGCCAGCAGCTTGGCCGGGGGGTCTAACACCGGGGAGCTGTTTTTT.

V and J are TRBV30 and TRBJ2-5; D not resolved. V shed 5 bases and J shed 3 bases, with 7 bases lying between them. The CDR3 has 11 amino acids. Per the germline V gene, CDR1 is GTSNPN and CDR2 is SVGIG (reference sequence). This CDR3 reads CAWVGEETQYF. CDR3 DNA sequence: TGTGCCTGGGTCGGAGAAGAGACCCAGTACTTC.

This clone has a single count. The CDR3 loop reads CASSQEGATSVEAFF. In nucleotides, the CDR3 is TGCGCCAGCAGCCAAGAAGGGGCCACGTCGGTTGAAGCTTTCTTT. This rearrangement joins TRBV4-3 to TRBJ1-1; D is perhaps TRBD1 (5 bases). There are 15 residues in the CDR3. Germline V gives CDR1 LGHNA, CDR2 YSLEER. Trimming stripped 0 bases from V and 7 bases from J, with 15 bases between.

This chain links TRBV7-7 with TRBJ2-1, with 10 bases matching TRBD2. Germline loops: CDR1 SSHAT, CDR2 FNYEAQ (reference sequence). CDR3 length: 15 amino acids. V lost 6 bases and J lost 10; bases outside the gene matches: 12. The CDR3 coding sequence is TGTGCCAGCAGTTCCGGACTAGCGGAGCTCGGAGAGCAGTTCTTC. This codes for CASSSGLAELGEQFF.

The chain recombines TRBV6-5 with TRBJ1-5, with 8 bases aligning to TRBD1. Germline values: CDR1 MNHEY, CDR2 SVGAGI. J was trimmed by 0 bases and V by 6 bases; bases with no gene match: 4. The CDR3 contains 15 residues. The CDR3, as DNA: TGTGCCAGCAGCCGACAGGGGTATAGCAATCAGCCCCAGCATTTT. Its protein product is CASSRQGYSNQPQHF.

The chain recombines TRBV28 with TRBJ2-2; D gene uncertain. The CDR3 sequence is 12 residues long. Germline V CDR1 and CDR2: MDHEN, SYDVKM. Trimming pared 1 base from V and 7 bases from J, leaving 4 bases between. CDR3: CASSLLHGELFF. In nucleotides, the CDR3 is TGTGCCAGCAGTTTATTACACGGGGAGCTGTTTTTT. Based on the CDR3 plus reference TRBV28 and TRBJ2-2, the full variable domain is DVKVTQSSRYLVKRTGEKVFLECVQDMDHENMFWYRQDPGLGLRLIYFSYDVKMKEKGDIPEGYSVSREKKERFSLILESASTNQTSMYLCASSLLHGELFFGEGSRLTVL.

This chain connects TRBV7-2 to TRBJ1-4; no clear D. This CDR3 spans 14 amino acids. With 1 base removed from V and 7 bases from J, the gap between germline ends came to 10 bases. The germline V gene has CDR1 SGHTA and CDR2 FQGNSA. For the CDR3, the DNA is TGTGCCAGCAGCTTAGGTCCGGGAGGTGAAAAACTGTTTTTT. Residues: CASSLGPGGEKLFF.

The chain joins TRBV4-1 to TRBJ2-7; D unclear. V lost 0 bases, J lost 6 bases, and 9 bases lay in between. Germline assignment: CDR1 MGHRA and CDR2 YSYEKL. CDR3 size: 13 residues. For the CDR3, the DNA is TGCGCCAGCAGCCAAGATAAGAGCCGCGAGCAGTACGTC. This gives the protein CASSQDKSREQYV.

There are a few counts of this clone. The chain joins TRBV7-9 to TRBJ2-1, with TRBD1 as a possible D gene (5 bases). This CDR3 contains 14 residues. CDR1 and CDR2 from the germline V gene are SEHNR and FQNEAQ (reference sequence). V lost 3 bases, J lost 9 bases, and 15 bases lay in between. The CDR3 nucleotides are TGTGCCAGCAGCTTTTGGACGGACAATCGTGAGCAGTTCTTC. Its protein is CASSFWTDNREQFF.

V is TRBV9 and J is TRBJ2-1; perhaps TRBD2 as D (7 bases). The CDR3 runs 16 residues. The germline V gene has CDR1 SGDLS and CDR2 YYNGEE. Trimming removed 0 bases from V and 6 bases from J, with 16 bases in between. CDR3 coding DNA: TGTGCCAGCAGCGTAGGCCAGGGGAGGGGGTTCAATGAGCAGTTCTTC. Translated, it gives CASSVGQGRGFNEQFF.

V is TRBV28 and J is TRBJ1-5; TRBD1 matches at 7 bases. The CDR3 loop spans 15 amino acids. The V segment lost 3 bases and the J segment 4 bases; nucleotides outside the gene matches: 6. CDR1 and CDR2 (germline): MDHEN, SYDVKM. CDR3 in amino acids: CASSFYRGGNQPQHF. CDR3 in DNA: TGTGCCAGCAGTTTTTACAGGGGAGGTAATCAGCCCCAGCATTTT. Filled out from reference TRBV28 and TRBJ1-5, the complete variable domain reads DVKVTQSSRYLVKRTGEKVFLECVQDMDHENMFWYRQDPGLGLRLIYFSYDVKMKEKGDIPEGYSVSREKKERFSLILESASTNQTSMYLCASSFYRGGNQPQHFGDGTRLSIL.

The J gene is TRBJ1-3, the V gene TRBV9; 9 bases map to TRBD1. Germline loops: CDR1 SGDLS, CDR2 YYNGEE. There are 17 residues in the CDR3. The V and J ends lost 2 bases and 3 bases, in that order; junction bases with no gene match: 9. The DNA for the CDR3 is TGTGCCAGCAGCGTTTCTCCGGGACAGGGATTTGGAAACACCATATATTTT. Its protein product is CASSVSPGQGFGNTIYF. Full variable domain (rest looked up from reference TRBV9 and TRBJ1-3): DSGVTQTPKHLITATGQRVTLRCSPRSGDLSVYWYQQSLDQGLQFLIQYYNGEERAKGNILERFSAQQFPDLHSELNLSSLELGDSALYFCASSVSPGQGFGNTIYFGEGSWLTVV.

The chain recombines TRBV6-1 with TRBJ2-7; D is perhaps TRBD1 or TRBD2 (5 bases each). CDR3 length: 14 amino acids. Trimming pared 11 bases from V and 5 bases from J, leaving 22 bases between. Germline loops: CDR1 MNHNS, CDR2 SASEGT. CDR3 in amino acids: CAVSRDGSLNEQYV. CDR3 bases: TGTGCCGTCAGTCGGGACGGTTCTTTAAACGAGCAGTACGTC.

V and J are TRBV6-9 and TRBJ2-3; D is ambiguous. V lost 5 bases and J lost 0, with 9 bases in between. This CDR3 comprises 14 residues. Germline V CDR1 and CDR2: MNHGY, SVAAGI. For the CDR3, the DNA is TGTGCCAGCAGTCCCCTGAGCAGCACAGATACGCAGTATTTT. It encodes CASSPLSSTDTQYF.

The V gene is TRBV6-1, the J gene TRBJ1-6; possible D gene TRBD1, 5 bases. Germline V CDR1 and CDR2: MNHNS, SASEGT. This CDR3 has 14 amino acids. Trimming stripped 1 base from V and 8 bases from J, with 9 bases between. CDR3 protein: CASSEVAGDSPLHF. The CDR3 region has the DNA TGTGCCAGCAGTGAAGTCGCGGGGGATTCACCCCTCCACTTT.

The rearrangement uses TRBV7-8 and TRBJ2-5; D not certain. V shed 3 bases and J shed 5 bases, with 13 bases lying between them. CDR1 and CDR2 from the germline V gene are SGHVS and FQNEAQ. The CDR3 has 14 residues. The CDR3 protein is CASSFFLRRETQYF. The CDR3 nucleotides read TGTGCCAGCAGCTTCTTTCTCAGGCGGGAGACCCAGTACTTC.

This chain joins TRBV30 and TRBJ2-7; no reliable D call. Germline V CDR1 and CDR2: GTSNPN, SVGIG (reference sequence). The length of the CDR3 is 13 residues. The V gene lost 3 bases and the J gene lost 4 bases, with 13 bases spanning the gap. As DNA, the CDR3 is TGTGCCTGGAGCTTGTTTACCTATTACGAGCAGTACTTC. As protein: CAWSLFTYYEQYF. The whole variable domain, remainder taken from reference TRBV30 and TRBJ2-7, is SQTIHQWPATLVQPVGSPLSLECTVEGTSNPNLYWYRQAAGRGLQLLFYSVGIGQISSEVPQNLSASRPQDRQFILSSKKLLLSDSGFYLCAWSLFTYYEQYFGPGTRLTVT.

The chain links TRBV15 to TRBJ1-4, with no clear D. The CDR3 spans 15 residues. V gave up 1 base and J gave up 8 bases, with 14 bases separating them. Germline values: CDR1 LNHNV, CDR2 YYDKDF (reference sequence). The CDR3: CATSRVGLGEEKLFF. The CDR3 DNA is TGTGCCACCAGCAGAGTGGGCCTGGGCGAGGAAAAACTGTTTTTT. Complete variable domain (other parts from reference TRBV15 and TRBJ1-4): DAMVIQNPRYQVTQFGKPVTLSCSQTLNHNVMYWYQQKSSQAPKLLFHYYDKDFNNEADTPDNFQSRRPNTSFCFLDIRSPGLGDTAMYLCATSRVGLGEEKLFFGSGTQLSVL.